This T cell receptor beta chain was identified during a study of T-cell reconstitution after alpha-beta-depleted transplantation in children. Unique molecular identifiers featured in how the TCRbeta library was prepared. TCRdb re-analysed the PCR reads in MiXCR, keeping a single row per CDR3 protein. The sample includes some 500,000 distinct CDR3 sequences, approximately 30% of them seen just once. The germline V and J ends were trimmed by 1 base and 0 bases, with 20 bases remaining between them. The germline gives CDR1 SGHAT, CDR2 FQNNGV. The CDR3 totals 19 residues. The TCR comes from a human donor who donated a stem cell graft to a child with aplastic anemia. The rearrangement joins TRBV11-2 to TRBJ2-3, with D possibly being TRBD2 (5 bases). The sample here was PBMCs from the stem cell graft donor, taken from the stem cell graft. The CDR3 reads CASSLVVLLAGPSTDTQYF. CDR3 nucleotides: TGTGCCAGCAGCTTAGTAGTATTGCTAGCTGGCCCTAGCACAGATACGCAGTATTTT.